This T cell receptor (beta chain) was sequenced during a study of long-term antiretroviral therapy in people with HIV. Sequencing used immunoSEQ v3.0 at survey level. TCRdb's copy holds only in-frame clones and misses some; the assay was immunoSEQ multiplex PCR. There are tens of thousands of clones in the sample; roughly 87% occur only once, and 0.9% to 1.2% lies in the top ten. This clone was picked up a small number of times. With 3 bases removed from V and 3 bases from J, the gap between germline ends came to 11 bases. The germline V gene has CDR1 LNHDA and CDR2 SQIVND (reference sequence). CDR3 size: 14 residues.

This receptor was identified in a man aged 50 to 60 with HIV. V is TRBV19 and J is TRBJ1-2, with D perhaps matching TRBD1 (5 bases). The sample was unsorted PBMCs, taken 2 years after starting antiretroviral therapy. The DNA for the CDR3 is TGTGCCAGTAGTATTTTTGGGGGTCACTATGGCTACACCTTC. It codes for CASSIFGGHYGYTF.